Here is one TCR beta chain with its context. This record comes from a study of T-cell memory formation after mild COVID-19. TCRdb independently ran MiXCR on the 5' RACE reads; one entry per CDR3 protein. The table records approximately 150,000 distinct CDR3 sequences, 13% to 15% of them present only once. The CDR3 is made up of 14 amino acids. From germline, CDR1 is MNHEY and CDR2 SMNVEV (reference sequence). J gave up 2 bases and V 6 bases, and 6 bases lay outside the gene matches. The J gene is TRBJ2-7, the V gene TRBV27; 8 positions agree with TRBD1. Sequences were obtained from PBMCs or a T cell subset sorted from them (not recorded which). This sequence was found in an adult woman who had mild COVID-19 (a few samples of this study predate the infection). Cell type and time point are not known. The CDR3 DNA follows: TGTGCCAGCAGACCAGGACAGGGCGCCTACGAGCAGTACTTC. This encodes CASRPGQGAYEQYF.